The text below deals with one T cell receptor beta chain. Its antigen is not identified. CDR1 and CDR2 (germline): SGDLS, YYNGEE. V was cut by 0 bases and J by 8 bases, with 12 bases left in between. The CDR3 loop spans 14 amino acids. This specimen belongs to a study of OX40 agonist ivuxolimab in advanced cancers. Study-level findings and limits: Partial responders treated at 0.1-3.0 mg/kg exhibited clonal expansion among the lowest measured. Nonresponders, in some cases, also had low normalized T-cell clonal expansion.

The repertoire was sequenced with immunoSEQ multiplex PCR; TCRdb's copy has only in-frame clones and lacks some. This table has under 80,000 clones, around 91% appearing once. Sequenced here: CD4+ or CD8+ T cells sorted from blood, sampled in a trial of the OX40 agonist ivuxolimab. The chain combines TRBV9 with TRBJ2-1; D tentatively reads TRBD1 or TRBD2 (5 bases each). This receptor was taken from an adult with an advanced solid tumor such as melanoma, head and neck, liver or kidney cancer. The CDR3 region has the DNA TGTGCCAGCAGCGTAGGGGGGATCCGCGATGAGCAGTTCTTC. Translated, it gives CASSVGGIRDEQFF.